The entry below describes one T cell receptor (beta chain). This sample is part of a study of shared T cell receptors in the human thymus. TCRdb keeps only in-frame clones here, not all; method: immunoSEQ multiplex PCR. The sample consists of some 760,000 clones, around 85% of them appearing once. This CDR3 comprises 13 residues. V lost 6 bases, J lost 10 bases, and 18 bases lay in between. Germline assignment: CDR1 MNHEY and CDR2 SMNVEV (reference sequence). The same data also went into a second study, on human thymus T cells. That publication notes: Donors were healthy Finnish babies undergoing corrective operations for congenital heart defects.

The genes are TRBV27 and TRBJ1-2, with D possibly TRBD1 on 5 matching bases. The material sequenced was thymocytes. The sequence was obtained from a girl in the first two years of life with a congenital heart defect. The CDR3 nucleotides are TGTGCCAGCAGCTCAAATCCCGGGGGAGCCTACACCTTC. Its protein product is CASSSNPGGAYTF.